The 11 T cell receptor beta chains reported below all come from one sample, sequenced in a study of radiotherapy plus CTLA-4 blockade in lung cancer. Libraries were prepared by immunoSEQ multiplex PCR; TCRdb keeps only in-frame clonotypes and omits some of them. The sample holds tens of thousands of clones; around 86% are singletons and the top ten take 22%. The source material was peripheral blood, sampled from a patient treated with radiotherapy plus ipilimumab. These receptors all come from a human donor with non-small cell lung cancer whose response to radiotherapy plus ipilimumab could not be evaluated.

This chain connects TRBV27 to TRBJ1-2; the D is unclear. CDR1 and CDR2 (germline): MNHEY, SMNVEV (reference sequence). V was cut by 3 bases and J by 0 bases, with 23 bases left in between. The CDR3 extends over 19 amino acids. CDR3 bases: TGTGCCAGCAGTTTCGCCTCCGCCGGCGGGCGGGGAACTAACTATGGCTACACCTTC. Protein: CASSFASAGGRGTNYGYTF.

The rearrangement joins TRBV7-2 to TRBJ2-7; D possibly corresponds to TRBD2 (6 bases). The CDR3 is made up of 15 amino acids. Germline CDR1 SGHTA, CDR2 FQGNSA. Trimming shortened V by 1 base and J by 2 bases, and 12 bases separated the two germline ends. CDR3 nucleotide sequence: TGTGCCAGCAGCTTAGGAGGCGGGACCCCCTACGAGCAGTACTTC. It encodes CASSLGGGTPYEQYF.

V usage is TRBV2 and J usage is TRBJ2-1; 8 bases agree with TRBD2. From germline, CDR1 is SNHLY and CDR2 FYNNEI. V shed 10 bases and J 3 bases; nucleotides not matched to a gene: 20. The CDR3 is 18 residues long. Here the CDR3 DNA reads TGTGCCAACATAAAGGGAACGGGAGGGCCCTCGGGCTACAATGAGCAGTTCTTC. It specifies CANIKGTGGPSGYNEQFF. Full variable domain (remainder filled in from reference TRBV2 and TRBJ2-1): EPEVTQTPSHQVTQMGQEVILRCVPISNHLYFYWYRQILGQKVEFLVSFYNNEISEKSEIFDDQFSVERPDGSNFTLKIRSTKLEDSAMYFCANIKGTGGPSGYNEQFFGPGTRLTVL.

This sequence joins TRBV10-1 and TRBJ2-2; 8 bases agree with TRBD1. After removal of 3 bases from V and 5 bases from J, the junction contained 5 bases not matched to a gene. CDR3 size: 15 residues. From germline, CDR1 is WNHNN and CDR2 SYGVQD (reference sequence). The DNA of the CDR3 is TGCGCCAGCAGTGACCCAGGGGGCGTTACCGGGGAGCTGTTTTTT. Residues: CASSDPGGVTGELFF.

This chain links TRBV27 with TRBJ2-5; possible D gene TRBD2, 6 bases. This CDR3 is 14 amino acids long. Germline CDR1 is MNHEY and CDR2 is SMNVEV (reference sequence). Trimming pared 8 bases from V and 3 bases from J, leaving 16 bases between. CDR3 loop: CASGPGGGEETQYF. The CDR3 nucleotides are TGTGCCAGCGGTCCCGGAGGAGGGGAAGAGACCCAGTACTTC.

V usage is TRBV9 and J usage is TRBJ2-1, with 10 bases identical to TRBD1. In germline, CDR1 is SGDLS, CDR2 YYNGEE. The trim removed 4 bases at V and 4 bases at J, leaving 11 bases unmatched. CDR3 length equals 17 residues. This CDR3 reads CASSRGTGTGVYNEQFF. CDR3 nucleotide sequence: TGTGCCAGCAGCCGGGGAACCGGGACAGGGGTATACAATGAGCAGTTCTTC.

This chain uses TRBV28 with TRBJ2-1; 13 bases agree with TRBD2. V shed 2 bases, J shed 1 base, and the junction held 11 bases outside the gene matches. Germline CDR1 reads MDHEN; CDR2 reads SYDVKM. This CDR3 contains 20 residues. The CDR3 region is CASSLAGGTSGTISYNEQFF. CDR3 bases: TGTGCCAGCAGTTTAGCAGGAGGGACTAGCGGGACCATATCCTACAATGAGCAGTTCTTC.

The chain uses TRBV2 and TRBJ1-5; D is ambiguous. The CDR3 extends over 13 amino acids. The germline V gene encodes CDR1 SNHLY and CDR2 FYNNEI. V gave up 6 bases and J gave up 0 bases, with 6 bases separating them. The CDR3 DNA follows: TGTGCCAGCAGGCTATATAGCAATCAGCCCCAGCATTTT. This translates into CASRLYSNQPQHF.

This chain joins TRBV5-1 and TRBJ1-1; no clear D gene. The germline CDR1 and CDR2 sequences are SGHRS and YFSETQ. The V end lost 4 bases, the J end lost 4 bases, and 32 bases lay between the germline ends. The CDR3 sequence is 20 residues long. Here the CDR3 reads CASSPRGGATTRGSVTEAFF. For the CDR3, the DNA is TGCGCCAGCAGCCCCCGAGGAGGCGCCACGACGCGGGGTTCTGTCACTGAAGCTTTCTTT.

The sample holds a few counts of this clone. The rearrangement uses TRBV6-1 and TRBJ1-1; possible D gene TRBD1, 5 bases. Germline V lookup: CDR1 MNHNS, CDR2 SASEGT. The CDR3 covers 14 residues. V lost 6 bases, J lost 5 bases, and 16 bases lay in between. CDR3 sequence: CASRARRSGTEAFF. The CDR3 nucleotides are TGTGCCAGCAGAGCCCGTAGGTCAGGGACTGAAGCTTTCTTT.

The rearrangement uses TRBV4-1 and TRBJ2-1; D might be TRBD2 (6 bases). The germline V gene encodes CDR1 MGHRA and CDR2 YSYEKL. The CDR3 sequence is 16 residues long. The ends were cut back, 1 base at V and 8 bases at J, with 18 bases in the middle. The CDR3, as DNA: TGCGCCAGCAGCCAAGGCGGGGAATCCAAGGGCTATGAGCAGTTCTTC. It codes for CASSQGGESKGYEQFF.